This T cell receptor (beta chain) was sequenced during a study of T cell responses to AZD1222 COVID-19 vaccine. As for this clone: The antigen is undetermined.

TCRdb's copy holds only in-frame clones and misses some; the assay was immunoSEQ multiplex PCR. The table shows approximately 81,000 clones, with over 80% occurring only once. Unmatched junction bases numbered 10, after V lost 6 bases and J lost 10 bases. The CDR3 loop spans 16 amino acids. Germline-derived CDR1 and CDR2 are MDHEN and SYDVKM. Regarding the study as a whole: Researchers took repertoire samples only after the peak T cell response had come.

The chain employs TRBV28 and TRBJ2-1; 15 nucleotides line up with TRBD2. Specimen: peripheral blood, collected on day 0 of MenACWY control vaccination. The receptor was derived from an adult in good health. CDR3 nucleotides: TGTGCCAGCAGCAACGGGACTAGCGGGAGGTTGGGGGAGCAGTTCTTC. Its protein is CASSNGTSGRLGEQFF.